Listed below are T cell receptor beta chains from one sample, sequenced in a study of shared clonotypes between healthy human individuals. The repertoire was sequenced with immunoSEQ multiplex PCR; TCRdb's copy has only in-frame clones and lacks some. The sample has around 500,000 clones, around 80% seen once; the top ten hold 13%. Material: PBMCs. The receptors shown here come from a woman between 40 and 55 years old in good health. Some clones in this sample may be carry-over from other donors' samples. CDR3s include the opening cysteine and the closing phenylalanine or tryptophan. A D gene is named only where the DNA matches it firmly. Clone size is shown for a subset of rows, as once, few, many or a class of expanded clone.

DNA	CDR3	V	J	size	D
TGTGCCAGCAGCCCTCGGAGGGTGAAGGAAGCTTTCTTT	CASSPRRVKEAFF	TRBV4-2	TRBJ1-1	few	-
TGTGCCAGCAGTGCGGGGACAGGGGCCCTGTTTAAAGCTTTCTTT	CASSAGTGALFKAFF	TRBV6-1	TRBJ1-1	-	TRBD1
TGTGCCAGCAGCTTAATAGGAGGGGGACGTTGGCGGGACTACAATGAGCAGTTCTTC	CASSLIGGGRWRDYNEQFF	TRBV7-3	TRBJ2-1	-	-
TGTGCCAGCAGCGCGAGATTAGTAAAGGGGGAGTTACATTTT	CASSARLVKGELHF	TRBV7-9	TRBJ1-3	-	-
TGCGCCAGCAGCGAGGAACTAGCGGGACCTCCCTTCGAGCAGTACTTC	CASSEELAGPPFEQYF	TRBV5-1	TRBJ2-7	-	TRBD2
TGTGCCAGCAGCTTAACGTACGCAGGTCAAACTGAAGCTTTCTTT	CASSLTYAGQTEAFF	TRBV7-2	TRBJ1-1	-	-
TGTGCCAGCAGCTTACAGTTCAATTCTGAAGCTTTCTTT	CASSLQFNSEAFF	TRBV7-2	TRBJ1-1	-	-
TGTGCCAGCTCAACATTTGGGAACACTGAAGCTTTCTTT	CASSTFGNTEAFF	TRBV18	TRBJ1-1	-	-
TGCGCCAGCAGCCCATGGGGGGGCCGCCTCTACGAGCAGTACTTC	CASSPWGGRLYEQYF	TRBV5-1	TRBJ2-7	-	-
TGTGCCAGCAGCCAACTACAGGGATCAAATCAGCCCCAGCATTTT	CASSQLQGSNQPQHF	TRBV4-2	TRBJ1-5	-	-
TGTGCCACAGCCGGGACAGGGGCGTCCGGGGAGCTGTTTTTT	CATAGTGASGELFF	TRBV25-1	TRBJ2-2	-	TRBD1
TGCGCCAGCAGCTTTGGGAACACTGAAGCTTTCTTT	CASSFGNTEAFF	TRBV5-1	TRBJ1-1	few	-
TGTGCCAGCAGCGTGACTAGCGGGAGCTCCTACAATGAGCAGTTCTTC	CASSVTSGSSYNEQFF	TRBV9	TRBJ2-1	-	TRBD2
TGCGCCAGCAGCTTGGGCGGGAACCAAGAGACCCAGTACTTC	CASSLGGNQETQYF	TRBV5-1	TRBJ2-5	-	-
TGTGCCAGCAGCCGCCCCTTAACTAGGCATGAGCAGTTCTTC	CASSRPLTRHEQFF	TRBV14	TRBJ2-1	-	-
TGTGCCTTCGCAAATACTAGCACAGATACGCAGTATTTT	CAFANTSTDTQYF	TRBV30	TRBJ2-3	-	-
TGTGCCAGCTCACCGACAGGGGTATCGTACAATGAGCAGTTCTTC	CASSPTGVSYNEQFF	TRBV18	TRBJ2-1	-	TRBD1
TGTGCCAGCAGCTTGGGGACAGTAATTTATGGCTACACCTTC	CASSLGTVIYGYTF	TRBV7-2	TRBJ1-2	few	TRBD1
TGCGCCAGCAGCTCCGGGACAGAGTATGGCTACACCTTC	CASSSGTEYGYTF	TRBV5-1	TRBJ1-2	-	TRBD1
TGTGCCAGCAGTTTGGCCAGATACTATGGCTACACCTTC	CASSLARYYGYTF	TRBV28	TRBJ1-2	many	-
TGTGCCAGCAGCGCACCAGGGGGCACTGAAGCTTTCTTT	CASSAPGGTEAFF	TRBV7-9	TRBJ1-1	-	TRBD1
TGCGCCAGCAGCCCTGGGAGCGGGGGCTACGAGCAGTACTTC	CASSPGSGGYEQYF	TRBV5-1	TRBJ2-7	-	TRBD2
TGTGCCAGCAGCCTGGGGAGCGGGAGGGCCCTTTGGGCAGATACGCAGTATTTT	CASSLGSGRALWADTQYF	TRBV7-8	TRBJ2-3	-	TRBD2
TGTGCCAGCAGCTTAGATGGCGGGTCCTCCTACGAGCAGTACTTC	CASSLDGGSSYEQYF	TRBV11-3	TRBJ2-7	-	-
TGTGCCAGCAGTTACTCCGGGGGAGAGACCCAGTACTTC	CASSYSGGETQYF	TRBV6-6	TRBJ2-5	few	-
TGTGCCTGGAGTAGTGCCGTATCCGAGCAGTACTTC	CAWSSAVSEQYF	TRBV30	TRBJ2-7	-	-
TGTGCCAGCAGTGTCTTGTCCCAATTCCCATTCTACGAGCAGTACTTC	CASSVLSQFPFYEQYF	TRBV27	TRBJ2-7	-	-
TGTGCCACCAGCAGAGAGGCAATCGGTCCCACGGGCGAGCAGTACTTC	CATSREAIGPTGEQYF	TRBV15	TRBJ2-7	-	-
TGTGCCAGCAGTAGAGGACAGGAACAAGAGACCCAGTACTTC	CASSRGQEQETQYF	TRBV7-2	TRBJ2-5	-	TRBD1
TGTGCCACACAAGATCGGACAGGGGACTACGAGCAGTACTTC	CATQDRTGDYEQYF	TRBV10-3	TRBJ2-7	-	TRBD1
TGTGCCAGCAGCTTGGTTGCGGGAGGCTCTGGGGCCAACGTCCTGACTTTC	CASSLVAGGSGANVLTF	TRBV5-4	TRBJ2-6	-	TRBD2
TGTGCCAGCAGTGAAGCCGGGGAGAACACTGAAGCTTTCTTT	CASSEAGENTEAFF	TRBV6-1	TRBJ1-1	-	-
TGTGCCATCAGAGACAACTACGAGCAGTACTTC	CAIRDNYEQYF	TRBV10-3	TRBJ2-7	-	-
TGCGCCAGCAAAGACAGCGGTAACTATGGCTACACCTTC	CASKDSGNYGYTF	TRBV5-1	TRBJ1-2	-	-
TGCAGCGCCTGGGTGCAAGAGACCCAGTACTTC	CSAWVQETQYF	TRBV29-1	TRBJ2-5	-	-
TGCAGCGCCCAGGCGGGGGCCCAAGAGACCCAGTACTTC	CSAQAGAQETQYF	TRBV29-1	TRBJ2-5	-	-
TGTGCCAGCTATTCTTCGGACGGCAACGTCCTGACTTTC	CASYSSDGNVLTF	TRBV6-5	TRBJ2-6	-	-
TGTGCCAGCAGCAACAGAGGGACTAGCGGGAGCAATGAGCAGTTCTTC	CASSNRGTSGSNEQFF	TRBV7-3	TRBJ2-1	-	TRBD2
TGTGCCAGCAGCTTGGTGCTAGCGGGAGTAATCGGGGAGCTGTTTTTT	CASSLVLAGVIGELFF	TRBV5-4	TRBJ2-2	-	TRBD2
TGCGCCAGCAGCCAGTTGCTGGGGGGGGTCTACGAGCAGTACTTC	CASSQLLGGVYEQYF	TRBV5-1	TRBJ2-7	-	TRBD2
TGTGCCAGCATGACGGGACAGGGGGATTACGAGCAGTACTTC	CASMTGQGDYEQYF	TRBV6-5	TRBJ2-7	-	TRBD1